This T cell receptor beta chain was captured in a study of preoperative IRX-2 immunotherapy in early breast cancer. Sequencing used immunoSEQ multiplex PCR; TCRdb keeps in-frame clones, though not all of them. Of around 22,000 clones listed, around 90% are singletons. V dropped 8 bases and J dropped 10 bases, with 15 bases sitting between them. The CDR3 spans 12 residues. CDR1 is MDHEN and CDR2 is SYDVKM in the germline V gene. Treatment: preoperative locoregional IRX-2 cytokine immunotherapy. Samples came from a phase Ib trial of preoperative locoregional IRX-2 cytokine immunotherapy. This TCR derives from a human donor with breast cancer. J is TRBJ2-1 and V is TRBV28; D is possibly TRBD2 (6 bases). Specimen: tumor tissue, collected after IRX-2 immunotherapy. The CDR3, as DNA: TGTGCCAGCCCAACGCCCGCGGGAGAGCAGTTCTTC. Protein product: CASPTPAGEQFF.